The 22 T cell receptor beta chains below all came from one sample that was sequenced in a study of OX40 agonist ivuxolimab in advanced cancers. The assay was immunoSEQ multiplex PCR, and TCRdb's table has in-frame clones only and misses some. Of some 74,000 clones listed, 86% were seen once; the top ten hold around 6.9%. The sequenced sample was CD4+ or CD8+ T cells sorted from blood, obtained in a trial of the OX40 agonist ivuxolimab. The receptors were gathered from an adult with an advanced solid tumor such as melanoma, head and neck, liver or kidney cancer.

The rearrangement joins TRBV5-1 to TRBJ1-1, with D unresolved. The CDR3 is made up of 14 amino acids. Trimming pared 2 bases from V and 1 base from J, leaving 9 bases between. Germline V gene sequence: CDR1 SGHRS, CDR2 YFSETQ. The CDR3 region has the DNA TGCGCCAGCAGCTTCAAAGCAGGGAACACTGAAGCTTTCTTT. Its protein is CASSFKAGNTEAFF. Full variable domain (remainder filled in from reference TRBV5-1 and TRBJ1-1): KAGVTQTPRYLIKTRGQQVTLSCSPISGHRSVSWYQQTPGQGLQFLFEYFSETQRNKGNFPGRFSGRQFSNSRSEMNVSTLELGDSALYLCASSFKAGNTEAFFGQGTRLTVV.

The V and J genes are TRBV5-3 and TRBJ1-1; 9 bases align to TRBD1. TRBV5-3 falls under the ORF class, with uncertain function. The CDR3 has 15 amino acids. V was clipped by 4 bases and J by 4 bases; unmatched bases: 8. This CDR3 is CARSGAGTGLTEAFF. CDR3 sequence (DNA): TGTGCCAGAAGCGGCGCCGGGACAGGGCTCACTGAAGCTTTCTTT.

This clone appeared a few times. The genes are TRBV2 and TRBJ1-6; the match to TRBD1 covers 10 bases. The CDR3 sequence is 15 residues long. The V gene's germline CDR1 is SNHLY and CDR2 FYNNEI. V was clipped by 3 bases and J by 10 bases; unmatched bases: 6. This CDR3 is CASSEQDRGRSPLHF. The CDR3 bases are TGTGCCAGCAGTGAGCAGGACAGGGGGAGATCACCCCTCCACTTT.

The chain recombines TRBV9 with TRBJ1-1; D gene unclear. CDR1 is SGDLS and CDR2 is YYNGEE in the germline V gene. V was cut by 1 base and J by 1 base, with 11 bases left in between. The CDR3 sequence is 15 residues long. The CDR3 protein is CASSVRPWENTEAFF. DNA of the CDR3: TGTGCCAGCAGCGTAAGGCCGTGGGAGAACACTGAAGCTTTCTTT.

CDR3 DNA sequence: TGTGCCAGCAGCCTGGGACTAGCGGGAATGGGAGAGACCCAGTACTTC. Protein product: CASSLGLAGMGETQYF. The rearrangement uses TRBV4-2 and TRBJ2-5, with 13 bases identical to TRBD2. This CDR3 contains 16 residues. V trimming: 4 bases; J trimming: 4 bases; junction bases outside the gene matches: 6. Germline values: CDR1 LGHNA, CDR2 YNFKEQ.

This clone was detected many times. This chain joins TRBV5-4 and TRBJ1-1; no definite D call. V was clipped by 3 bases and J by 1 base, with 7 bases between them. The germline V gene has CDR1 SGHNT and CDR2 YYREEE (reference sequence). The CDR3 runs 13 residues. The CDR3: CASSSAENTEAFF. The DNA of the CDR3 is TGTGCCAGCAGCTCCGCAGAGAACACTGAAGCTTTCTTT. Full variable domain (rest looked up from reference TRBV5-4 and TRBJ1-1): ETGVTQSPTHLIKTRGQQVTLRCSSQSGHNTVSWYQQALGQGPQFIFQYYREEENGRGNFPPRFSGLQFPNYSSELNVNALELDDSALYLCASSSAENTEAFFGQGTRLTVV.

This sequence joins TRBV6-1 and TRBJ2-1; the D is unclear. Trimming took 11 bases from V and 6 from J, leaving 17 bases between them. The CDR3 is made up of 13 amino acids. Germline V gene data show CDR1 as MNHNS and CDR2 as SASEGT. This chain's CDR3 is CAGSTTDLNEQFF. The CDR3 region has the DNA TGTGCCGGATCTACCACAGACCTCAATGAGCAGTTCTTC.

The chain employs TRBV6-6 and TRBJ1-5, with D maybe TRBD1 (6 bases). V was trimmed by 6 bases and J by 5 bases, leaving 14 bases between them. The CDR3 has 14 residues. The germline V gene has CDR1 MNHNY and CDR2 SVGAGI (reference sequence). The CDR3 DNA reads TGTGCCAGCAGCCCCGACAGGAGTCATCAGCCCCAGCATTTT. The encoded protein is CASSPDRSHQPQHF.

V usage is TRBV7-9 and J usage is TRBJ2-3, with 9 bases matching TRBD2. The CDR3 has 16 residues. V shed 3 bases and J 1 base; nucleotides not matched to a gene: 5. The germline gives CDR1 SEHNR, CDR2 FQNEAQ (reference sequence). The CDR3: CASSLGLAGRTDTQYF. The DNA for the CDR3 is TGTGCCAGCAGCTTGGGTCTAGCGGGGCGCACAGATACGCAGTATTTT.

The chain carries TRBV29-1 and TRBJ2-3, with D uncertain. The CDR3 contains 11 residues. The germline V gene encodes CDR1 SQVTM and CDR2 ANQGSEA. V was clipped by 5 bases and J by 0 bases, with 3 bases between them. In DNA, the CDR3 is TGCAGCGTTACTAGCACAGATACGCAGTATTTT. Translated: CSVTSTDTQYF.

CDR3 sequence (DNA): TGTGCCAGCAGAATGGCGGGAGTGCCCGGTGAGCAGTTCTTC. Its protein is CASRMAGVPGEQFF. The chain has TRBV6-1 and TRBJ2-1, with TRBD2 matching 7 bases. CDR1 is MNHNS and CDR2 is SASEGT in the germline V gene. After removal of 6 bases from V and 9 bases from J, the junction contained 11 bases not matched to a gene. This CDR3 comprises 14 residues.

The chain is built from TRBV5-6 and TRBJ1-4, with 7 bases matching TRBD1. Germline V gene lookup returns CDR1 SGHDT and CDR2 YYEEEE. There are 16 residues in the CDR3. The ends lost 2 bases at V and 2 bases at J; junction bases unmatched: 6. This CDR3 is CASSLEGAGTNEKLFF. The CDR3 bases are TGTGCCAGCAGCTTAGAGGGGGCAGGGACTAATGAAAAACTGTTTTTT.

V gene TRBV6-1 combines with J gene TRBJ1-5; 12 bases map to TRBD1. The CDR3 has 15 amino acids. Germline CDR1 is MNHNS and CDR2 is SASEGT. V lost 6 bases, J lost 6 bases, and 6 bases stayed unmatched. CDR3 nucleotide sequence: TGTGCCAGCAGGGGACAGGGGGCCCAACTTCAGCCCCAGCATTTT. This gives the protein CASRGQGAQLQPQHF.

The CDR3 coding sequence is TGTGCCAGCAGCAAAGACGGGACTAGCGGGGGGCTGCCCTACAATGAGCAGTTCTTC. Translated: CASSKDGTSGGLPYNEQFF. The chain uses TRBV21-1 and TRBJ2-1; TRBD2 is the table's D call and was not checked against the DNA. TRBV21-1 is marked as a pseudogene. CDR3 length: 19 residues.

The V call is TRBV7-2, the J call TRBJ1-3; D gene uncertain. From germline, CDR1 is SGHTA and CDR2 FQGNSA. V lost 1 base, J lost 4 bases, and 11 bases lay in between. CDR3 length equals 15 residues. The CDR3 DNA follows: TGTGCCAGCAGCTTAGGTTGGGTTTCGGGAAACACCATATATTTT. Amino acids: CASSLGWVSGNTIYF.

The chain links TRBV20-1 to TRBJ1-1; D gene unclear. The V end lost 2 bases, the J end lost 5 bases, and 6 bases lay between the germline ends. Germline lookup yields CDR1 DFQATT and CDR2 SNEGSKA (reference sequence). The CDR3 consists of 11 residues. DNA for the CDR3: TGCAGTGCTAGATATAGGACTGAAGCTTTCTTT. It yields the protein CSARYRTEAFF.

The chain joins TRBV7-3 to TRBJ2-3; tentative D call: TRBD2 (6 bases). The ends were cut back, 2 bases at V and 2 bases at J, with 11 bases in the middle. This CDR3 has 15 amino acids. Germline V gene lookup returns CDR1 SGHTA and CDR2 FQGTGA. The CDR3 reads CASSLAGSTTDTQYF. CDR3 DNA: TGTGCCAGCAGCTTAGCGGGGAGTACCACAGATACGCAGTATTTT. The full variable domain, in which reference TRBV7-3 and TRBJ2-3 provide the parts outside the CDR3, is GAGVSQTPSNKVTEKGKYVELRCDPISGHTALYWYRQSLGQGPEFLIYFQGTGAADDSGLPNDRFFAVRPEGSVSTLKIQRTERGDSAVYLCASSLAGSTTDTQYFGPGTRLTVL.

This clone was detected only a few times. The chain employs TRBV4-2 and TRBJ2-3; 8 nucleotides agree with TRBD2. Looked up from germline, CDR1 is LGHNA and CDR2 is YNFKEQ. CDR3 length: 15 amino acids. The V segment lost 4 bases and the J segment 3 bases; nucleotides outside the gene matches: 6. CDR3 DNA: TGTGCCAGCAGCCCCAGGCGGGGGGAAACAGATACGCAGTATTTT. It encodes CASSPRRGETDTQYF.

The rearrangement uses TRBV4-1 and TRBJ1-2; D ambiguous. The germline gives CDR1 MGHRA, CDR2 YSYEKL. With 0 bases removed from V and 4 bases from J, the gap between germline ends came to 12 bases. There are 15 residues in the CDR3. The DNA of the CDR3 is TGCGCCAGCAGCCAAGAGTTCCTAGCTCTCTATGGCTACACCTTC. This gives the protein CASSQEFLALYGYTF.

The CDR3 here is CASSSAGVTNEKLFF. As DNA, the CDR3 is TGTGCCAGCAGCTCCGCAGGGGTGACTAATGAAAAACTGTTTTTT. J is TRBJ1-4 and V is TRBV11-3; D possibly corresponds to TRBD1 (6 bases). In germline, CDR1 is SGHNT, CDR2 YENEEA. This CDR3 region has 15 residues. V lost 4 bases to trimming and J lost 2 bases, with 11 bases between them.

The chain combines TRBV6-1 with TRBJ1-2, with D possibly matching TRBD1 (5 bases). Germline assignment: CDR1 MNHNS and CDR2 SASEGT. V was pared by 6 bases and J by 3 bases, with 8 bases between. This CDR3 is built from 12 residues. CDR3 region: CASRAGYYGYTF. In DNA form, the CDR3 reads TGTGCCAGCAGGGCAGGGTACTATGGCTACACCTTC.

The V and J genes are TRBV10-2 and TRBJ1-6; the D gene is possibly TRBD1 (5 bases). CDR1 WSHSY and CDR2 SAAADI come from the germline V gene. Trimming pared 10 bases from V and 7 bases from J, leaving 11 bases between. CDR3 length equals 12 residues. CDR3 sequence: CATRGGNSPLHF. For the CDR3, the DNA is TGCGCCACCCGGGGGGGGAATTCACCCCTCCACTTT.